Below are 10 T cell receptor beta chains sequenced from a single sample in a study of blood T cell repertoires in COVID-19. Sequencing was performed with immunoSEQ multiplex PCR; in TCRdb, only in-frame clones are kept and a portion is missing. Of 310,000 or so clones listed, over 80% are singletons. The sample comprised peripheral blood. Receptor source: a man aged 25-45 years with COVID-19, enrolled during active disease.

The V and J genes are TRBV20-1 and TRBJ2-1, with 12 bases aligning to TRBD2. This CDR3 spans 16 amino acids. Germline V lookup: CDR1 DFQATT, CDR2 SNEGSKA (reference sequence). With V trimmed by 3 bases and J by 1 base, 4 bases remained unmatched. The chain's CDR3 is CSASQGTSGSYNEQFF. The DNA for the CDR3 is TGCAGTGCTAGTCAAGGGACTAGCGGGTCCTACAATGAGCAGTTCTTC.

The chain joins TRBV10-3 to TRBJ1-5; D is undetermined. In germline, CDR1 is ENHRY, CDR2 SYGVKD. V was pared by 3 bases and J by 0 bases, with 9 bases between. This CDR3 spans 15 amino acids. The CDR3 reads CAISESVFSNQPQHF. CDR3 DNA: TGTGCCATCAGTGAATCAGTTTTTAGCAATCAGCCCCAGCATTTT.

The J gene is TRBJ2-6, the V gene TRBV15; 9 positions agree with TRBD2. This CDR3 is built from 17 residues. Looked up from germline, CDR1 is LNHNV and CDR2 is YYDKDF (reference sequence). Germline trimming cut 3 bases from V and 0 bases from J; bases unmatched to any gene: 3. DNA for the CDR3: TGTGCCACCAGCAGTCTAGCGGGATACTCTGGGGCCAACGTCCTGACTTTC. Translation gives CATSSLAGYSGANVLTF.

V is TRBV6-2 or TRBV6-3 and J is TRBJ2-7; D might be TRBD1 (6 bases). Germline loops: CDR1 MNHEY, CDR2 SVGEGT. Trimming stripped 2 bases from V and 6 bases from J, with 11 bases between. This CDR3 has 13 amino acids. The CDR3 spells CASSYGGRGEQYF. The CDR3, as DNA: TGTGCCAGCAGTTACGGAGGCAGGGGCGAGCAGTACTTC.

J is TRBJ2-2 and V is TRBV5-5, with D possibly TRBD2 on 6 matching bases. Looked up from germline, CDR1 is SGHKS and CDR2 is YYEKEE (reference sequence). The CDR3 length is 16 residues. V dropped 1 base and J dropped 2 bases, with 12 bases sitting between them. CDR3 nucleotide sequence: TGTGCCAGCAGCTTGTTAGTCGGGAGCAACACCGGGGAGCTGTTTTTT. Protein product: CASSLLVGSNTGELFF.

The chain couples TRBV6-1 to TRBJ1-2, with 7 bases that match TRBD1. This CDR3 region has 13 residues. Germline CDR1 reads MNHNS; CDR2 reads SASEGT. J lost 8 bases, V lost 2 bases, and 5 bases had no gene match. The CDR3, as DNA: TGTGCCAGCAGTGAATTAGGGGGCCGAGGCTACACCTTC. Residues: CASSELGGRGYTF.

Of note for this clone: Because the CDR3's place on the DNA is in doubt, the DNA is left out and the CDR3 is given as listed by TCRdb. The rearrangement uses TRBV7-9 and TRBJ1-2; the table's D call, TRBD1, has no DNA check behind it. The CDR3 contains 18 residues when both ends are counted. The germline gives CDR1 SEHNR, CDR2 FQNEAQ (reference sequence). This CDR3 reads CASSPRRAGTGINYGYTF.

CDR3: CASRGTGGPYNEQFF. As DNA, the CDR3 is TGTGCCAGCAGAGGGACAGGGGGCCCCTACAATGAGCAGTTCTTC. The V gene is TRBV28, the J gene TRBJ2-1, with 12 nucleotides matching TRBD1. V lost 6 bases to trimming and J lost 2 bases; unmatched junction nucleotides: 2. Germline V lookup: CDR1 MDHEN, CDR2 SYDVKM. The CDR3 sequence is 15 residues long.

The chain links TRBV29-1 to TRBJ2-7, with TRBD2 matching over 13 bases. This CDR3 is 13 amino acids long. The trim removed 6 bases at V and 6 bases at J, leaving 5 bases unmatched. Germline V gives CDR1 SQVTM, CDR2 ANQGSEA. The CDR3 nucleotides read TGCAGCGTACCGGGACTAGCGGGACTCGAGCAGTACTTC. Translating it yields CSVPGLAGLEQYF.

The sample holds one count of this clone. This chain joins TRBV7-3 and TRBJ2-3; 11 bases are a match to TRBD2. The CDR3 spans 17 residues. Germline loops: CDR1 SGHTA, CDR2 FQGTGA. Trimming at V came to 5 bases and at J to 1 base, leaving 8 bases not matched to a gene. CDR3 residues: CASSLKSTSGGTDTQYF. CDR3 sequence (DNA): TGTGCCAGCAGCCTCAAATCGACTAGCGGGGGCACAGATACGCAGTATTTT.